Below are 25 T cell receptor beta chains sequenced from a single sample in a study of T cell clusters in autoimmune cytopenias. TRB was amplified by touch-down multiplex PCR, primer pools A and B combined. TCRdb re-called the multiplex PCR reads and catalogs CDR3 proteins one per entry, DNA excluded. The listing records about 14,000 distinct CDR3 sequences. Each sample's input was around 250 ng genomic DNA, about 38,000 genome equivalents. These same data were also listed under a study on T cell repertoires in aging, cancer and after chemotherapy.

The sample consisted of peripheral blood. The receptors stem from a human donor in good health.

The chain recombines TRBV11-3 with TRBJ2-2; TCRdb's D gene call, TRBD2, goes unchecked for lack of DNA. Germline CDR1 reads SGHNT; CDR2 reads YENEEA. The CDR3 consists of 19 residues. This chain's CDR3 is CASSLGLAGGPLNTGELFF. The entire variable domain, with the rest obtained from reference TRBV11-3 and TRBJ2-2, is as follows: EAGVVQSPRYKIIEKKQPVAFWCNPISGHNTLYWYLQNLGQGPELLIRYENEEAVDDSQLPKDRFSAERLKGVDSTLKIQPAELGDSAVYLCASSLGLAGGPLNTGELFFGEGSRLTVL.

CDR3 protein: CASSPGHPNTEAFF. The chain joins TRBV11-3 to TRBJ1-1; TCRdb selects TRBD1, and the lack of DNA leaves this call unchecked. The CDR3 sequence is 14 residues long. The V gene's germline CDR1 is SGHNT and CDR2 YENEEA.

The genes are TRBV12-3 or TRBV12-4 and TRBJ2-1; TCRdb proposes TRBD1, but this gene call is untestable without DNA. The CDR3 is made up of 15 amino acids. The CDR3: CASSLWASGTNEQFF.

V usage is TRBV27 and J usage is TRBJ2-1; TCRdb's D call, TRBD2, is unchecked because there is no DNA. CDR3 length: 18 residues. Germline V lookup: CDR1 MNHEY, CDR2 SMNVEV (reference sequence). The chain's CDR3 is CASSPNTYSGRAGGEQFF.

The chain recombines TRBV6-1 with TRBJ1-5; the D call from TCRdb, TRBD1, cannot be confirmed without DNA. The CDR3 covers 13 residues. CDR1 is MNHNS, CDR2 SASEGT, per germline. CDR3 sequence reads: CASSVPTGEPQHF.

V usage is TRBV5-5 and J usage is TRBJ2-1. There are 12 residues in the CDR3. The V gene's germline CDR1 is SGHKS and CDR2 YYEKEE (reference sequence). The CDR3 is CASARDNNEQFF. Supplemented by reference TRBV5-5 and TRBJ2-1, the full variable domain reads DAGVTQSPTHLIKTRGQQVTLRCSPISGHKSVSWYQQVLGQGPQFIFQYYEKEERGRGNFPDRFSARQFPNYSSELNVNALLLGDSALYLCASARDNNEQFFGPGTRLTVL.

The CDR3 protein is CSVEGLAREAFF. The rearrangement uses TRBV29-1 and TRBJ1-1. The CDR3 contains 12 residues. Germline loops: CDR1 SQVTM, CDR2 ANQGSEA. Full variable domain (outside the CDR3, taken from reference TRBV29-1 and TRBJ1-1): SAVISQKPSRDICQRGTSLTIQCQVDSQVTMMFWYRQQPGQSLTLIATANQGSEATYESGFVIDKFPISRPNLTFSTLTVSNMSPEDSSIYLCSVEGLAREAFFGQGTRLTVV.

V gene TRBV12-3 or TRBV12-4 combines with J gene TRBJ1-5; TCRdb's D call of TRBD1 is untestable without DNA. The CDR3 runs to 12 residues. The CDR3 here is CASSRAVQPQHF.

The chain joins TRBV29-1 to TRBJ2-1. Germline lookup yields CDR1 SQVTM and CDR2 ANQGSEA. The CDR3 is 16 residues long. This chain's CDR3 is CSVGQISPSSYNEQFF.

This clonotype is classed as medium-sized by frequency. This sequence joins TRBV6-5 and TRBJ1-6; TCRdb calls TRBD1, which cannot be checked without DNA. From germline, CDR1 is MNHEY and CDR2 SVGAGI. This CDR3 is built from 18 residues. The CDR3 loop reads CASSGGATGRLLASPLHF.

V gene TRBV11-1 combines with J gene TRBJ2-1; TCRdb's D call, TRBD2, is unchecked because there is no DNA. The CDR3 has 15 amino acids. Germline V gene lookup returns CDR1 SGHAT and CDR2 FQDESV (reference sequence). The CDR3 sequence: CASSPQRGSAVEQFF.

This clonotype ranks as medium-sized in terms of frequency. This rearrangement joins TRBV11-3 to TRBJ2-1. Germline V gene data show CDR1 as SGHNT and CDR2 as YENEEA. This CDR3 spans 14 amino acids. This CDR3 reads CASSFFRSYNEQFF.

The CDR3 sequence: CASSADGSYEQYF. The rearrangement joins TRBV19 to TRBJ2-7. The CDR3 runs to 13 residues. Germline V gives CDR1 LNHDA, CDR2 SQIVND (reference sequence).

The chain is built from TRBV19 and TRBJ2-1; TCRdb picks TRBD2, but there is no DNA to check that call. This CDR3 contains 15 residues. Germline assignment: CDR1 LNHDA and CDR2 SQIVND (reference sequence). The chain's CDR3 is CASSIMRGGLDEQFF.

In terms of frequency, this clonotype is medium-sized. The chain is built from TRBV19 and TRBJ2-2; TCRdb's D call of TRBD2 is untestable without DNA. The CDR3 is made up of 17 amino acids. CDR1 LNHDA and CDR2 SQIVND come from the germline V gene (reference sequence). CDR3 loop: CASSHFFVRTAKAELFF.

The rearrangement joins TRBV27 to TRBJ2-5; TCRdb's D call, TRBD1, is unchecked because there is no DNA. CDR1 is MNHEY and CDR2 is SMNVEV in the germline V gene (reference sequence). The CDR3 is 14 amino acids. CDR3 sequence reads: CASSLGTGGKTQYF.

The genes are TRBV7-9 and TRBJ1-2; TCRdb names TRBD1, which stays unverified in the absence of DNA. CDR3 size: 13 residues. In germline, CDR1 is SEHNR, CDR2 FQNEAQ (reference sequence). This chain's CDR3 is CASSVQGEDGYTF.

The chain combines TRBV11-3 with TRBJ2-5; lacking DNA, the TRBD2 call made by TCRdb goes unchecked. The germline V gene encodes CDR1 SGHNT and CDR2 YENEEA. The CDR3 is 15 residues long. The chain's CDR3 is CASSLASGRAETQYF. The full variable domain, completed using reference TRBV11-3 and TRBJ2-5, is EAGVVQSPRYKIIEKKQPVAFWCNPISGHNTLYWYLQNLGQGPELLIRYENEEAVDDSQLPKDRFSAERLKGVDSTLKIQPAELGDSAVYLCASSLASGRAETQYFGPGTRLLVL.

The V call is TRBV27, the J call TRBJ2-2; TCRdb selects TRBD2, and the lack of DNA leaves this call unchecked. In germline, CDR1 is MNHEY, CDR2 SMNVEV (reference sequence). The CDR3 extends over 18 amino acids. This CDR3 reads CASSLIGASGMNTGELFF.

The chain links TRBV11-3 to TRBJ2-1; TCRdb reports TRBD2, a call that lacks DNA to check it against. The CDR3 extends over 15 amino acids. CDR1 is SGHNT and CDR2 is YENEEA in the germline V gene. CDR3 sequence reads: CASSPRGTITNEQFF.

This clonotype counts as medium-sized (0.01 to 0.1%) by frequency. The chain is built from TRBV19 and TRBJ2-5; TCRdb's assignment of TRBD2 cannot be checked, as there is no DNA. This CDR3 comprises 16 residues. Germline-derived CDR1 and CDR2 are LNHDA and SQIVND (reference sequence). CDR3 sequence: CASSIGLRGAGETQYF.

The rearrangement links TRBV24-1 to TRBJ2-3; checking the TCRdb D call of TRBD2 is not possible without DNA. From germline, CDR1 is KGHDR and CDR2 SFDVKD. CDR3 length: 16 residues. The chain's CDR3 is CATSDPGRKGTDTQYF.

V is TRBV18 and J is TRBJ2-6; the D call from TCRdb, TRBD1, cannot be confirmed without DNA. This CDR3 is 16 amino acids long. Germline V gene sequence: CDR1 KGHSH, CDR2 LQKENI. CDR3 in amino acids: CAGSGTGPPGANVLTF. The full variable domain, completed using reference TRBV18 and TRBJ2-6, is NAGVMQNPRHLVRRRGQEARLRCSPMKGHSHVYWYRQLPEEGLKFMVYLQKENIIDESGMPKERFSAEFPKEGPSILRIQQVVRGDSAAYFCAGSGTGPPGANVLTFGAGSRLTVL.

The genes are TRBV6-5 and TRBJ2-1; TCRdb lists TRBD1, though no DNA is available to test this call. This CDR3 has 14 amino acids. Germline assignment: CDR1 MNHEY and CDR2 SVGAGI. CDR3 sequence: CASSLRTAEGEQFF.

The genes are TRBV12-3 or TRBV12-4 and TRBJ2-1; TCRdb gives TRBD2 as the D gene, but with no DNA this cannot be confirmed. The CDR3 runs 15 residues. The CDR3 loop is CASSRGLAEANEQFF.